This T cell receptor beta chain came from a study of T-cell reconstitution after alpha-beta-depleted transplantation in children. A library of TCRbeta sequences, prepared with unique molecular identifiers, was generated. MiXCR, run by TCRdb on the PCR reads, gives a single entry per CDR3 protein. In the table there are about 610,000 distinct CDR3 sequences, about 11% of which are singletons. This clonotype was observed a few times. The trim removed 1 base at V and 3 bases at J, leaving 6 bases unmatched. The germline gives CDR1 SGHVT, CDR2 SQSDAQ. The CDR3 totals 17 residues. Sequencing was performed on PBMCs from the stem cell graft donor, taken from the stem cell graft. The TCR comes from a human donor who donated a stem cell graft to a child with acute myeloid leukemia. The rearrangement uses TRBV7-4 and TRBJ1-1; 12 bases line up with TRBD1. In DNA form, the CDR3 reads TGTGCCAGCAGCTTAGGTGGGGACAGGGGGCCCCACACTGAAGCTTTCTTT. Encoded protein: CASSLGGDRGPHTEAFF.